The 14 T cell receptor beta chains below were found in one sample sequenced in a study of shared clonotypes between healthy human individuals. The repertoire was sequenced with immunoSEQ multiplex PCR; TCRdb's copy has only in-frame clones and lacks some. Of over a million clones in the sample, roughly 80% were seen once. Sequenced: memory CD4+ T cells sorted from blood. Subset in this sample: CD45RA-negative fraction. The receptors were sampled from a man younger than 35 in good health.

This chain joins TRBV10-1 and TRBJ1-6; D gene unclear. The germline gives CDR1 WNHNN, CDR2 SYGVQD (reference sequence). V was clipped by 0 bases and J by 5 bases, with 2 bases between them. There are 13 residues in the CDR3. CDR3 in DNA: TGCGCCAGCAGTGAGTCCCATAATTCACCCCTCCACTTT. Its protein is CASSESHNSPLHF.

As to this clone: This CDR3 is also generated by other DNA sequences in the sample. The chain couples TRBV5-1 to TRBJ2-5, with D possibly TRBD2 on 6 matching bases. V was shortened by 0 bases and J by 4 bases, with 10 bases between the two germline ends. Germline V lookup: CDR1 SGHRS, CDR2 YFSETQ. CDR3 length equals 14 residues. CDR3 residues: CASSLALARETQYF. The CDR3 DNA reads as TGCGCCAGCAGCTTGGCACTAGCTAGAGAGACCCAGTACTTC.

The chain uses TRBV25-1 and TRBJ2-5; 10 nucleotides line up with TRBD1. The last part of the DNA fits TRBJ2-7 better; the J call may be wrong. From germline, CDR1 is MGHDK and CDR2 SYGVNS. This CDR3 has 14 residues. This CDR3 reads CASCLGQGSNEQYF. The CDR3 DNA is TGTGCCAGCTGTTTGGGACAGGGGTCCAACGAGCAGTACTTC.

In its sample, this clone was seen a few times. The chain joins TRBV7-9 to TRBJ2-3, with a possible D match to TRBD2 (5 bases). Trimming stripped 2 bases from V and 2 bases from J, with 14 bases between. There are 16 residues in the CDR3. CDR1 is SEHNR, CDR2 FQNEAQ, per germline (reference sequence). Here the CDR3 DNA reads TGTGCCAGCAGCTTACGGACTCCTGGAGCCACAGATACGCAGTATTTT. Amino acid sequence: CASSLRTPGATDTQYF.

The V and J genes are TRBV6-1 and TRBJ2-1, with D perhaps matching TRBD2 (6 bases). Germline CDR1 and CDR2: MNHNS and SASEGT. The V gene lost 8 bases and the J gene lost 7 bases, with 18 bases spanning the gap. This CDR3 is 14 amino acids long. This CDR3 is CASSPAGLQNEQFF. The CDR3 region has the DNA TGTGCCAGCTCACCCGCGGGACTCCAGAATGAGCAGTTCTTC.

This clone has more than one count but fewer than ten. Other DNA sequences in the sample encode the same CDR3. The gene calls are TRBV18 and TRBJ2-7, with D tentatively TRBD1 (5 bases). Germline V gene data show CDR1 as KGHSH and CDR2 as LQKENI. V gave up 3 bases and J gave up 2 bases, with 11 bases separating them. The CDR3 is 14 residues long. CDR3 nucleotide sequence: TGTGCCAGCTCACCGCCAGGGCTAACCTACGAGCAGTACTTC. Translation gives CASSPPGLTYEQYF.

This chain joins TRBV19 and TRBJ1-1; D may be TRBD1 (6 bases). The CDR3 contains 14 residues. With 6 bases removed from V and 4 bases from J, the gap between germline ends came to 15 bases. Germline V lookup: CDR1 LNHDA, CDR2 SQIVND (reference sequence). CDR3 residues: CASSTLWGPTEAFF. Written as DNA, the CDR3 is TGTGCCAGTAGCACCCTGTGGGGGCCCACTGAAGCTTTCTTT. Combining the CDR3 with reference TRBV19 and TRBJ1-1 gives the whole variable domain DGGITQSPKYLFRKEGQNVTLSCEQNLNHDAMYWYRQDPGQGLRLIYYSQIVNDFQKGDIAEGYSVSREKKESFPLTVTSAQKNPTAFYLCASSTLWGPTEAFFGQGTRLTVV.

J is TRBJ2-7 and V is TRBV2, with 10 nucleotides matching TRBD1. The germline V gene encodes CDR1 SNHLY and CDR2 FYNNEI. V shed 8 bases, J shed 5 bases, and the junction held 6 bases outside the gene matches. The length of the CDR3 is 13 residues. The CDR3 nucleotides read TGTGCCAGCCAGGGACAGGGGAGCAACGAGCAGTACTTC. It is translated as CASQGQGSNEQYF.

A few counts support this clone. The chain has TRBV10-3 and TRBJ2-6; D gene ambiguous. The CDR3 consists of 11 residues. Germline lookup yields CDR1 ENHRY and CDR2 SYGVKD. V was pared by 3 bases and J by 10 bases, with 4 bases between. CDR3 protein: CAISDGNVLTF. The CDR3 DNA follows: TGTGCCATCAGTGATGGGAACGTCCTGACTTTC.

The chain links TRBV5-1 to TRBJ2-3; 8 positions agree with TRBD2. Germline CDR1 reads SGHRS; CDR2 reads YFSETQ. This CDR3 is 17 amino acids long. V lost 4 bases, J lost 4 bases, and 14 bases stayed unmatched. The CDR3 DNA follows: TGCGCCAGCAGCCGGACTAGCACACGACTTTTGGCAGATACGCAGTATTTT. Encoded protein: CASSRTSTRLLADTQYF.

This clone was picked up many times. V is TRBV11-2 and J is TRBJ1-1, with 8 nucleotides matching TRBD1. Per germline, CDR1 SGHAT and CDR2 FQNNGV. Trimming cost V 5 bases and J 2 bases; bases outside gene matches: 4. This CDR3 contains 14 residues. The CDR3 loop is CASSPDRVNTEAFF. The CDR3 DNA reads as TGTGCCAGCAGCCCGGACAGGGTTAACACTGAAGCTTTCTTT.

For the CDR3, the DNA is TGCACCAGCAGCCAAGAATGGACCGGGACAGAGTATAGCAATCAGCCCCAGCATTTT. Amino acids: CTSSQEWTGTEYSNQPQHF. The gene calls are TRBV1 and TRBJ1-5; the table names TRBD1, a call not compared with the DNA. TRBV1 represents a pseudogene. CDR3 length: 19 residues.

This chain uses TRBV4-1 with TRBJ1-4; D remains ambiguous. The CDR3 runs to 15 residues. Looked up from germline, CDR1 is MGHRA and CDR2 is YSYEKL. Trimming removed 1 base at V and 5 bases at J, with 11 bases between. CDR3 sequence (DNA): TGCGCCAGCAGCCAAGTTGACCAGTCGAATGAAAAACTGTTTTTT. It is translated as CASSQVDQSNEKLFF.

V is TRBV28 and J is TRBJ1-2, with a tentative D call TRBD1 (5 bases). The CDR3 is 15 amino acids. CDR1 and CDR2 from the germline V gene are MDHEN and SYDVKM. Trimming removed 4 bases at V and 4 bases at J, with 16 bases between. As DNA, the CDR3 is TGTGCCAGCAGTTCCCCCGGTCAGGGCGGCTATGGCTACACCTTC. Protein product: CASSSPGQGGYGYTF.